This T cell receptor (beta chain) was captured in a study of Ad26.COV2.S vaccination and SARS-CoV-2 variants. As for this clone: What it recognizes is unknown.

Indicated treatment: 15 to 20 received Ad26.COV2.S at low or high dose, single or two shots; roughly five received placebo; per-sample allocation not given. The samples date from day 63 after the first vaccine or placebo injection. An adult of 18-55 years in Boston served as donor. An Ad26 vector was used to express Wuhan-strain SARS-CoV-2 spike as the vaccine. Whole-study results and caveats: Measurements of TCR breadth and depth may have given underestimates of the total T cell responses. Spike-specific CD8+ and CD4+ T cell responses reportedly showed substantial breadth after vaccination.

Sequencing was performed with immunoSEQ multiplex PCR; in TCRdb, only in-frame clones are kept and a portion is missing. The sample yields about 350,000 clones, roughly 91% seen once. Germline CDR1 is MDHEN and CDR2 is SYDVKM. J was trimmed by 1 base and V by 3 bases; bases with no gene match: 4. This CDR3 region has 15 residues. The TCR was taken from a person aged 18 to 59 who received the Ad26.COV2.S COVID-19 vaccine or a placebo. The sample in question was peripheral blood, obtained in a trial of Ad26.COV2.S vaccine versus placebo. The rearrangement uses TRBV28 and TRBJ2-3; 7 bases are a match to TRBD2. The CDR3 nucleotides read TGTGCCAGCAGTTTCTTGAGCGGGGGCACAGATACGCAGTATTTT. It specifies CASSFLSGGTDTQYF.